The rows below give T cell receptor beta chains drawn from one sample of a study of blood T cells in healthy people across ages. In TCRdb, the 5' RACE reads were re-called with MiXCR into one record per CDR3 protein. Altogether fewer than 2,000,000 distinct CDR3 sequences are present, roughly 43% being singletons, with the ten largest covering about 23%. Sequencing was performed on blood. The receptors derive from a human donor in good health. Each CDR3 is given with its conserved first and last residue. The D gene is left open where the match is weak. The size field is filled for only some rows; it gives once, few, many or a size class.

v_call,d_call,clone_size,j_call,cdr3_aa,cdr3_nt
TRBV2,-,-,TRBJ2-7,CARRGRKTRSEQYF,TGTGCCAGGAGGGGACGAAAAACTCGCAGCGAGCAGTACTTC
TRBV28,TRBD1,few,TRBJ2-5,CASSLTAGGGETQYF,TGTGCCAGCAGTTTAACCGCAGGGGGCGGAGAGACCCAGTACTTC
TRBV29-1,TRBD1,many,TRBJ1-2,CSVEQRDRVDGYTF,TGCAGCGTTGAACAAAGGGACAGGGTGGATGGCTACACCTTC
TRBV3-1,-,few,TRBJ2-5,CASSQGRGWETQYF,TGTGCCAGCAGCCAAGGGCGGGGCTGGGAGACCCAGTACTTC
TRBV4-3,-,-,TRBJ2-5,CASSQGPGAQETQYF,TGCGCCAGCAGCCAAGGTCCTGGGGCCCAAGAGACCCAGTACTTC
TRBV5-1,TRBD2,many,TRBJ2-4,CASSTRGLGVSLAKNIQYF,TGCGCCAGCAGCACCAGAGGACTAGGGGTATCGCTAGCCAAAAACATTCAGTACTTC
TRBV4-1,-,-,TRBJ1-4,CASSRVDGKLFF,TGCGCCAGCAGCCGGGTGGACGGAAAACTGTTTTTT
TRBV11-2,TRBD2,-,TRBJ2-5,CASSQLISGGALETQYF,TGTGCCAGCAGCCAACTGATTAGCGGGGGGGCGCTGGAGACCCAGTACTTC
TRBV7-9,-,few,TRBJ1-4,CASSSQGAKNEKLFF,TGTGCCAGCAGCTCTCAGGGTGCGAAGAATGAAAAACTGTTTTTT
TRBV20-1,TRBD2,-,TRBJ2-7,CSARRGALYEQYF,TGCAGTGCTAGGCGGGGGGCCCTATACGAGCAGTACTTC
TRBV20-1,-,few,TRBJ1-2,CSARDPRGANYGYTF,TGCAGTGCTAGAGATCCGCGGGGCGCCAACTATGGCTACACCTTC
TRBV27,TRBD1,few,TRBJ2-4,CASRRGQSESGIQYF,TGTGCCAGCAGGAGGGGACAGAGTGAAAGTGGCATTCAGTACTTC
TRBV7-2,-,-,TRBJ2-5,CASSLVGSYQEAQYF,TGTGCCAGCAGCTTAGTTGGGAGTTACCAAGAGGCCCAGTACTTC
TRBV10-3,TRBD1,-,TRBJ1-2,CAIGDRGDHGYAF,TGTGCCATCGGGGACAGGGGGGACCATGGCTACGCCTTC
TRBV6-5,TRBD2,-,TRBJ2-1,CASSYRVLAGLVSYNEQFF,TGTGCCAGCAGTTACCGGGTACTAGCGGGGCTTGTCTCCTACAATGAGCAGTTCTTC
TRBV4-3,-,-,TRBJ2-5,CASHFETAQETQYF,TGCGCCAGCCACTTTGAGACAGCCCAAGAGACCCAGTACTTC
TRBV18,-,many,TRBJ2-7,CASSPSQQSYEQYF,TGTGCCAGCTCACCTTCACAGCAGTCCTACGAGCAGTACTTC
TRBV6-6,-,-,TRBJ1-1,CASRGAPGWEAFF,TGTGCCAGCAGGGGGGCCCCGGGGTGGGAAGCTTTCTTT
TRBV2,-,-,TRBJ1-1,CASSEGGRDTEAFF,TGTGCCAGCAGTGAAGGTGGGAGGGACACTGAAGCTTTCTTT
TRBV7-2,TRBD2,-,TRBJ2-5,CASSLQGLAGPPVQYF,TGTGCCAGCAGCTTACAGGGACTAGCGGGACCCCCAGTCCAGTACTTC
TRBV5-6,-,-,TRBJ2-5,CASRNQGKETQYF,TGTGCCAGCAGGAACCAGGGGAAAGAGACCCAGTACTTC
TRBV11-2,-,-,TRBJ2-4,CASSFMGRAGANIQYF,TGTGCCAGCAGCTTCATGGGTAGGGCGGGGGCCAACATTCAGTACTTC
TRBV4-2,TRBD1,-,TRBJ1-6,CASSQADRGANNSPLHF,TGTGCCAGCAGCCAAGCGGACAGGGGCGCGAATAATTCACCCCTCCACTTT
TRBV5-1,TRBD2,-,TRBJ2-2,CASSLPTSITGELFF,TGCGCCAGCAGCCTTCCGACTAGCATTACCGGGGAGCTGTTTTTT
TRBV6-5,-,few,TRBJ2-6,CAIKTSGANVLTF,TGTGCCATAAAAACCTCTGGGGCCAACGTCCTGACTTTC
TRBV9,-,few,TRBJ2-3,CASSVGTLGEFYAQYF,TGTGCCAGCAGTGTCGGGACCTTGGGGGAATTTTACGCGCAGTATTTT
TRBV9,-,-,TRBJ2-5,CASSVKIQETQYF,TGTGCCAGCAGCGTCAAAATCCAAGAGACCCAGTACTTC
TRBV7-2,TRBD1,few,TRBJ1-1,CASSTTGSSDEAFF,TGTGCCAGCAGCACGACAGGGTCATCTGACGAAGCTTTCTTT
TRBV10-3,-,-,TRBJ2-2,CAISELGLTNTGELFF,TGTGCCATCAGTGAACTGGGTCTTACGAACACCGGGGAGCTGTTTTTT
TRBV28,-,-,TRBJ2-5,CASSSPTGLETQYF,TGTGCCAGCAGTTCGCCGACAGGCTTAGAGACCCAGTACTTC
TRBV6-6,TRBD2,-,TRBJ2-1,CASSPSGGAPNEQFF,TGTGCCAGCAGTCCAAGCGGGGGGGCTCCCAATGAGCAGTTCTTC
TRBV4-3,-,few,TRBJ1-5,CASSQQFLSDQPQHF,TGCGCCAGCAGCCAACAATTTTTATCCGACCAGCCCCAGCATTTT